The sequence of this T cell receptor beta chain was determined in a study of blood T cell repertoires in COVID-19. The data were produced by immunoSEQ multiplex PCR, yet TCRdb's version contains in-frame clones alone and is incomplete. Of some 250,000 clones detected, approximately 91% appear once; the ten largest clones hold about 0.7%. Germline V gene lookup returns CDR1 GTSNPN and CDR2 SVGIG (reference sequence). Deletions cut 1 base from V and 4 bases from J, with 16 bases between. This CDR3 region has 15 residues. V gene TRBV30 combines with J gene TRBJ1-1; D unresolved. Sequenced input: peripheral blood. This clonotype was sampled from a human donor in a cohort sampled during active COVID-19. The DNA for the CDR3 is TGTGCCTGGAGTGGGCGGACCGTGGGAGGCACTGAAGCTTTCTTT. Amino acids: CAWSGRTVGGTEAFF. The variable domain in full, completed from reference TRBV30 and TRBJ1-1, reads SQTIHQWPATLVQPVGSPLSLECTVEGTSNPNLYWYRQAAGRGLQLLFYSVGIGQISSEVPQNLSASRPQDRQFILSSKKLLLSDSGFYLCAWSGRTVGGTEAFFGQGTRLTVV.